These T cell receptor beta chains were read from a single sample in a study of blood T cells in healthy people across ages. A single record per CDR3 protein comes from TCRdb applying MiXCR to the 5' RACE reads. The top ten clones hold about an eighth of a sample with roughly 900,000 distinct CDR3 sequences, around 48% of them seen once. The sample consisted of blood. The receptor source for this set is a man under 40 in good health. CDR3s include the opening cysteine and the closing phenylalanine or tryptophan. The D gene is left open where the match is weak. Clone size, where shown, is once, few, many, or a class for clones that have expanded.

v_call	j_call	clone_size	d_call	cdr3_aa	cdr3_nt
TRBV10-3	TRBJ2-5	.	.	CANSMTVQETQYF	TGTGCCAACTCCATGACAGTTCAAGAGACCCAGTACTTC
TRBV5-6	TRBJ2-3	once	TRBD2	CASSRAPGLADTDTQYF	TGTGCCAGCAGCCGAGCCCCAGGACTAGCGGACACAGATACGCAGTATTTT
TRBV27	TRBJ1-2	.	.	CASSLRGGSNYGYTF	TGTGCCAGCAGTTTAAGGGGAGGCAGTAACTATGGCTACACCTTC
TRBV4-3	TRBJ1-2	.	.	CASSQGRTYREGYTF	TGCGCCAGCAGCCAAGGCAGAACCTATCGGGAGGGCTACACCTTC
TRBV6-2/TRBV6-3	TRBJ2-1	.	.	CASSPLAPTYNEQFF	TGTGCCAGCAGTCCCCTAGCCCCCACCTACAATGAGCAGTTCTTC
TRBV29-1	TRBJ2-4	.	.	CSPPPGVKDKNIQYF	TGCAGCCCCCCCCCAGGGGTGAAGGACAAAAACATTCAGTACTTC
TRBV2	TRBJ1-6	few	.	CASSPGPGGNSPLHF	TGTGCCAGCAGCCCGGGTCCCGGAGGCAATTCACCCCTCCACTTT
TRBV28	TRBJ1-2	.	.	CASSFTGADGYTF	TGTGCCAGCAGTTTTACAGGAGCCGATGGCTACACCTTC
TRBV4-2	TRBJ1-5	.	.	CASSQDGRPEQPQHF	TGTGCCAGCAGCCAAGATGGCCGGCCAGAGCAGCCCCAGCATTTT
TRBV6-1	TRBJ2-1	.	TRBD1	CASSAGDRVTEQFF	TGTGCCAGCAGTGCAGGGGACAGGGTGACTGAGCAGTTCTTC
TRBV28	TRBJ1-6	few	.	CASSPASISYNSPLHF	TGTGCCAGCAGTCCCGCGAGCATCTCCTATAATTCACCCCTCCACTTT
TRBV14	TRBJ1-1	.	.	CASSQVDLNTEAFF	TGTGCCAGCAGCCAAGTAGATCTGAACACTGAAGCTTTCTTT
TRBV9	TRBJ1-2	.	.	CASGRSSLDSSNYGYTF	TGTGCCAGCGGCCGTTCGAGCCTAGACAGCTCCAACTATGGCTACACCTTC
TRBV20-1	TRBJ2-1	.	TRBD2	CSARDQAGVYNEQFF	TGCAGTGCTAGAGATCAAGCGGGGGTCTACAATGAGCAGTTCTTC
TRBV4-3	TRBJ2-7	.	.	CASSQGDGTYEQYF	TGCGCCAGCAGCCAAGGGGACGGTACCTACGAGCAGTACTTC
TRBV5-1	TRBJ2-7	.	TRBD1	CASSTSTGSSHEQYF	TGCGCCAGCAGCACGTCGACAGGGTCGTCCCACGAGCAGTACTTC
TRBV6-2/TRBV6-3	TRBJ2-1	.	TRBD1	CASSYSTQGAYNEQFF	TGTGCCAGCAGTTACTCGACTCAGGGGGCCTACAATGAGCAGTTCTTC
TRBV20-1	TRBJ2-7	.	TRBD2	CSASRRLAGGSLWSYEQYF	TGCAGTGCTAGTAGAAGACTAGCGGGGGGCTCCCTTTGGTCCTACGAGCAGTACTTC
TRBV24-1	TRBJ1-2	.	.	CATSESGYGYTF	TGTGCCACCAGTGAGTCCGGCTATGGCTACACCTTC
TRBV29-1	TRBJ2-3	.	TRBD2	CSVPPGGGSTDTQYF	TGCAGCGTTCCCCCTGGCGGGGGGAGCACAGATACGCAGTATTTT
TRBV11-1	TRBJ2-5	.	TRBD1	CASSAGTGIRQYF	TGTGCCAGCAGCGCCGGGACAGGTATTAGGCAGTACTTC
TRBV12-3/TRBV12-4	TRBJ2-3	.	.	CASSFGQGTDTEYF	.
TRBV7-2	TRBJ2-7	few	.	CASSLSATETYEQYF	TGTGCCAGCAGCTTATCCGCGACGGAAACCTACGAGCAGTACTTC
TRBV5-1	TRBJ2-1	once	TRBD1	CASSKGQGAYNEQFF	TGCGCCAGCAGCAAGGGACAGGGGGCATACAATGAGCAGTTCTTC
TRBV3-1	TRBJ1-1	few	.	CASSALGGSTEAFF	TGTGCCAGCAGCGCACTAGGGGGAAGCACTGAAGCTTTCTTT
TRBV28	TRBJ2-7	.	.	CATRGQTYEQYF	TGTGCCACCCGAGGACAGACCTACGAGCAGTACTTC
TRBV13	TRBJ1-1	few	TRBD1	CASSSNTGETTEAFF	TGTGCCAGCAGCTCGAATACAGGGGAGACTACTGAAGCTTTCTTT
TRBV9	TRBJ2-3	.	TRBD2	CASSSGLALGTQYF	TGTGCCAGCAGTTCGGGACTAGCGTTAGGTACGCAGTATTTT
TRBV7-3	TRBJ2-3	.	.	CASSSIGGDTQYF	TGTGCCAGCAGCAGTATTGGGGGAGATACGCAGTATTTT
TRBV4-2	TRBJ2-3	.	TRBD2	CASSHAPGLAVDTQYF	TGTGCCAGCAGCCACGCTCCGGGACTAGCTGTTGATACGCAGTATTTT
TRBV7-8	TRBJ1-5	few	TRBD1	CASSHGTGAPSNQPQHF	TGTGCCAGCAGTCACGGGACAGGGGCCCCCAGCAATCAGCCCCAGCATTTT
TRBV4-3	TRBJ2-3	few	.	CASSQESGSSSTDTQYF	TGCGCCAGCAGCCAAGAAAGTGGTTCCTCCTCCACAGATACGCAGTATTTT
TRBV10-3	TRBJ2-1	many	.	CAISDINNEQFF	TGTGCCATCAGTGACATAAACAATGAGCAGTTCTTC
TRBV29-1	TRBJ2-1	.	.	CSVDGASRGSSREQFF	TGCAGCGTTGACGGGGCAAGCAGGGGCTCCTCACGCGAGCAGTTCTTC
TRBV5-1	TRBJ1-1	once	TRBD1	CASIPGQGASTEAFF	TGCGCCAGCATCCCGGGACAGGGGGCATCCACTGAAGCTTTCTTT
TRBV14	TRBJ2-1	.	.	CASRPTGYYNEQFF	TGTGCCAGCAGACCAACGGGGTATTACAATGAGCAGTTCTTC
TRBV29-1	TRBJ2-7	.	.	CSVRIESSYEQYF	TGCAGCGTGAGGATAGAGAGCTCCTACGAGCAGTACTTC
TRBV24-1	TRBJ2-7	once	TRBD1	CATSDSKGAYEQYF	TGTGCCACCAGTGACTCCAAGGGGGCTTACGAGCAGTACTTC
TRBV5-6	TRBJ1-2	once	.	CASRRNTGFYYGYTF	TGTGCCAGCAGAAGGAACACGGGCTTCTACTATGGCTACACCTTC
TRBV7-9	TRBJ2-3	few	TRBD1	CASSGTASDSSTQYF	TGTGCCAGCAGCGGGACAGCGTCCGACTCCTCCACGCAGTATTTT
TRBV20-1	TRBJ1-5	few	.	CSAQGHYGGYQPQHF	TGCAGTGCCCAAGGACATTACGGAGGGTATCAGCCCCAGCATTTT
TRBV3-1	TRBJ1-2	.	.	CASSQTGAAGYTF	TGTGCCAGCAGCCAGACCGGGGCAGCCGGCTACACCTTC
TRBV4-2	TRBJ1-4	few	.	CASSQDTGWQELFF	TGTGCCAGCAGCCAAGATACCGGGTGGCAAGAACTGTTTTTT
TRBV2	TRBJ2-3	once	.	CAVQTPPGADTQYF	TGTGCCGTTCAGACTCCTCCCGGTGCAGATACGCAGTATTTT
TRBV20-1	TRBJ1-2	few	TRBD1	CSAAEQGVGFGYTF	TGCAGTGCTGCCGAACAGGGGGTCGGGTTCGGCTACACCTTC
TRBV20-1	TRBJ1-2	.	.	CSAPLHRLYGYTF	TGCAGTGCTCCCCTGCACAGGCTCTATGGTTACACCTTC
TRBV2	TRBJ1-5	.	.	CASREGSVRQGSNQPQHF	TGTGCCAGCAGAGAGGGGTCCGTAAGGCAGGGGTCCAATCAGCCCCAGCATTTT
TRBV6-2/TRBV6-3	TRBJ2-7	.	TRBD2	CASRQGGLAGDYEQYF	TGTGCCAGCAGACAAGGGGGACTAGCGGGAGACTACGAGCAGTACTTC
TRBV6-2/TRBV6-3	TRBJ1-1	.	.	CASRPSASGAFF	TGTGCCAGCCGACCATCGGCTTCGGGCGCTTTCTTT
TRBV20-1	TRBJ2-1	.	TRBD2	CSALAIGTSSSEQFF	TGCAGTGCACTAGCCATCGGGACTAGCTCTTCCGAGCAGTTCTTC
TRBV5-1	TRBJ2-1	many	.	CASSPVGTADPYNEQFF	TGCGCCAGCAGCCCTGTGGGGACGGCGGACCCTTACAATGAGCAGTTCTTC
TRBV6-1	TRBJ1-2	.	.	CASSEDTGYTF	TGTGCCAGCAGTGAAGATACGGGCTACACCTTC
TRBV20-1	TRBJ2-7	many	.	CSARGDSYEQYF	TGCAGTGCTAGAGGGGACTCCTACGAGCAGTACTTC
TRBV15	TRBJ2-7	.	.	CATSRDRGAPYEQYF	TGTGCCACCAGCAGAGATCGAGGGGCCCCCTACGAGCAGTACTTC